These 6 T cell receptor beta chains share one sample of origin, sequenced in a study of cytomegalovirus exposure and HLA in healthy donors. PCR was performed using 60 Vbeta and 13 Jbeta primers. Measured with immunoSEQ multiplex PCR; TCRdb has only the in-frame clones, and not every one. The sample yields approximately 150,000 clones, roughly 80% seen once. The sample taken for sequencing was PBMCs. These receptors were taken from a female donor in good health and CMV-seronegative.

This sequence joins TRBV4-1 and TRBJ2-7, with D possibly being TRBD2 (5 bases). Trimming removed 0 bases from V and 6 bases from J, with 12 bases in between. The CDR3 loop spans 14 amino acids. The germline gives CDR1 MGHRA, CDR2 YSYEKL. Here the CDR3 DNA reads TGCGCCAGCAGCCAAGATAGTGGAGGAGTCGAGCAGTACTTC. Translating it yields CASSQDSGGVEQYF.

The CDR3 loop reads CASSPAGDTEAFF. For the CDR3, the DNA is TGTGCCAGCTCACCAGCAGGGGACACTGAAGCTTTCTTT. The chain combines TRBV18 with TRBJ1-1; D possibly corresponds to TRBD1 (6 bases). Trimming shortened V by 2 bases and J by 3 bases, and 7 bases separated the two germline ends. The CDR3 has 13 residues. CDR1 KGHSH and CDR2 LQKENI come from the germline V gene.

This clone has a handful of counts. This rearrangement joins TRBV21-1 to TRBJ2-2; the table assigns TRBD1, which was not confirmed against the DNA. TRBV21-1 represents a pseudogene. The CDR3 runs to 16 residues. CDR3 in DNA: TGTGCCAGCAGCAAAGTGGGGCCAGGGGAGTCCGGGGAGCTGTTTTTT. This encodes CASSKVGPGESGELFF.

The chain recombines TRBV7-2 with TRBJ1-6, with D unclear. Trimming cost V 2 bases and J 6 bases, with 11 bases left between them. The CDR3 has 15 residues. Germline V gene sequence: CDR1 SGHTA, CDR2 FQGNSA. For the CDR3, the DNA is TGTGCCAGCAGCTTACAGCCCCGGAGTAATTCACCCCTCCACTTT. Translation: CASSLQPRSNSPLHF.

The chain links TRBV4-1 to TRBJ1-1; tentatively, D is TRBD1 (6 bases). This CDR3 has 17 residues. Germline V gene sequence: CDR1 MGHRA, CDR2 YSYEKL. The V and J ends lost 4 bases and 1 base respectively, with 19 bases between them. The CDR3 nucleotides read TGCGCCAGCAGCCGCGCCGGGACACCTAAAACGAACACTGAAGCTTTCTTT. It is translated as CASSRAGTPKTNTEAFF.

This clone was observed a few times. The J gene is TRBJ2-1, the V gene TRBV4-3; 11 nucleotides align to TRBD1. With V trimmed by 0 bases and J by 7 bases, 5 bases remained unmatched. Germline CDR1 is LGHNA and CDR2 is YSLEER. This CDR3 contains 16 residues. CDR3 DNA sequence: TGCGCCAGCAGCCAAGAAACCGGGACAGGGGGGAATGAGCAGTTCTTC. Translated, it gives CASSQETGTGGNEQFF.